A selection of T cell receptor beta chains follows, all from one sample in a study of regulatory T cells in long-lasting Graves disease. From the multiplex PCR reads, TCRdb called clonotypes with MiXCR, one entry per CDR3 protein. Of approximately 400,000 distinct CDR3 sequences in the sample, about 15% are singletons; the top ten hold around 17%. Another study also made use of these data, one on T cells in Graves' hyperthyroidism and ophthalmopathy.

Here the sequenced sample was peripheral blood mononuclear cells (PBMCs), taken at new diagnosis, from a patient treated with antithyroid drugs. Receptors originate from a woman aged 25-40 years with Graves disease. The CDR3 runs from the conserved cysteine through the conserved F or W. Each record gives: D gene, J gene, V gene, clone size, CDR3 protein, CDR3 DNA. A D gene is named only where the DNA matches it firmly. The size entry is marked missing in some rows and otherwise reads once, few, many or a size class.

d_gene: TRBD1; j_gene: TRBJ2-5; v_gene: TRBV24-1; abundance: many; CDR3aa: CATSDWGTAVVETQYF; CDR3nt: TGTGCCACCAGTGATTGGGGGACAGCGGTGGTGGAGACCCAGTACTTC
d_gene: TRBD1; j_gene: TRBJ1-1; v_gene: TRBV19; abundance: many; CDR3aa: CASSQGGRNTEAFF; CDR3nt: TGTGCCAGTAGCCAAGGGGGCAGGAATACTGAAGCTTTCTTT
d_gene: -; j_gene: TRBJ2-3; v_gene: TRBV7-2; abundance: many; CDR3aa: CASSQLGPLLTDTQYF; CDR3nt: TGTGCCAGCAGCCAACTCGGACCGTTGCTCACAGATACGCAGTATTTT
d_gene: -; j_gene: TRBJ2-4; v_gene: TRBV28; abundance: many; CDR3aa: CASSSTQGKNIQYF; CDR3nt: TGTGCCAGCAGTTCTACACAGGGAAAAAACATTCAGTACTTC
d_gene: -; j_gene: TRBJ2-3; v_gene: TRBV25-1; abundance: few; CDR3aa: CASSESSPDTQYF; CDR3nt: TGTGCCAGCAGTGAAAGTTCCCCAGATACGCAGTATTTT
d_gene: TRBD2; j_gene: TRBJ2-1; v_gene: TRBV7-8; abundance: many; CDR3aa: CASSRTSGRAPWEQFF; CDR3nt: TGTGCCAGCAGCCGAACTAGCGGGAGGGCCCCATGGGAGCAGTTCTTC
d_gene: -; j_gene: TRBJ2-1; v_gene: TRBV29-1; abundance: many; CDR3aa: CSVGQTSNNEQFF; CDR3nt: TGCAGCGTTGGCCAGACCTCCAACAATGAGCAGTTCTTC
d_gene: TRBD2; j_gene: TRBJ2-3; v_gene: TRBV2; abundance: many; CDR3aa: CASMAAGGPDTQYF; CDR3nt: TGTGCCAGCATGGCAGCGGGAGGTCCAGATACGCAGTATTTT
d_gene: TRBD1; j_gene: TRBJ2-7; v_gene: TRBV20-1; abundance: many; CDR3aa: CSAKGQGFYEQYF; CDR3nt: TGCAGTGCTAAGGGACAGGGGTTTTACGAGCAGTACTTC
d_gene: -; j_gene: TRBJ1-1; v_gene: TRBV12-3/TRBV12-4; abundance: many; CDR3aa: CASSAGTSITEAFF; CDR3nt: TGTGCCAGCAGTGCCGGGACATCTATCACTGAAGCTTTCTTT
d_gene: -; j_gene: TRBJ2-3; v_gene: TRBV6-2/TRBV6-3; abundance: many; CDR3aa: CASSYSRRGLYTQYF; CDR3nt: TGTGCCAGCAGTTACTCGAGAAGGGGGTTGTATACGCAGTATTTT
d_gene: -; j_gene: TRBJ2-7; v_gene: TRBV24-1; abundance: many; CDR3aa: CATSDASGTHTTEQYF; CDR3nt: TGTGCCACCAGTGATGCGTCCGGGACACACACAACCGAGCAGTACTTC
d_gene: -; j_gene: TRBJ2-7; v_gene: TRBV29-1; abundance: many; CDR3aa: CSVDGAREQYF; CDR3nt: TGCAGCGTTGACGGAGCGCGCGAGCAGTACTTC
d_gene: TRBD1; j_gene: TRBJ2-4; v_gene: TRBV6-2/TRBV6-3; abundance: few; CDR3aa: CASSYAPTGKHPQNIQYF; CDR3nt: TGTGCCAGCAGTTACGCCCCGACAGGGAAGCACCCCCAAAACATTCAGTACTTC
d_gene: -; j_gene: TRBJ1-4; v_gene: TRBV27; abundance: many; CDR3aa: CASSSPLGNEKLFF; CDR3nt: TGTGCCAGCAGTTCGCCCCTCGGGAATGAAAAACTGTTTTTT
d_gene: TRBD1; j_gene: TRBJ1-3; v_gene: TRBV18; abundance: many; CDR3aa: CASSQSQGPGNTIYF; CDR3nt: TGTGCCAGCTCACAATCACAGGGGCCTGGAAACACCATATATTTT
d_gene: -; j_gene: TRBJ2-1; v_gene: TRBV11-3; abundance: many; CDR3aa: CASSSDKAHFSYNEQFF; CDR3nt: TGTGCCAGCAGCTCGGACAAAGCTCACTTCTCCTACAATGAGCAGTTCTTC
d_gene: TRBD2; j_gene: TRBJ2-5; v_gene: TRBV20-1; abundance: many; CDR3aa: CSALPTAGPQETQYF; CDR3nt: TGCAGTGCCCTACCCACAGCGGGGCCGCAAGAGACCCAGTACTTC
d_gene: -; j_gene: TRBJ2-5; v_gene: TRBV4-1; abundance: many; CDR3aa: CASSQVGGDGLKETQYF; CDR3nt: TGCGCCAGCAGCCAAGTAGGAGGGGACGGACTCAAAGAGACCCAGTACTTC
d_gene: TRBD1; j_gene: TRBJ2-5; v_gene: TRBV20-1; abundance: many; CDR3aa: CSARDRQGGETQYF; CDR3nt: TGCAGTGCTAGAGACCGACAGGGCGGAGAGACCCAGTACTTC
d_gene: -; j_gene: TRBJ2-3; v_gene: TRBV7-7; abundance: -; CDR3aa: CASSRGREWDTQYF; CDR3nt: TGTGCCAGCAGCCGGGGACGGGAGTGGGATACGCAGTATTTT
d_gene: TRBD2; j_gene: TRBJ2-2; v_gene: TRBV7-6; abundance: many; CDR3aa: CASSLATSGTFTGELFF; CDR3nt: TGTGCCAGCAGCTTAGCGACTAGCGGGACTTTCACCGGGGAGCTGTTTTTT
d_gene: -; j_gene: TRBJ2-7; v_gene: TRBV12-3/TRBV12-4; abundance: -; CDR3aa: CASSLARRFSYEQYF; CDR3nt: TGTGCCAGCAGTCTCGCTCGGAGGTTCTCCTACGAGCAGTACTTC
d_gene: -; j_gene: TRBJ2-7; v_gene: TRBV27; abundance: many; CDR3aa: CASSLLPPAGTSYEQYF; CDR3nt: TGTGCCAGCAGTCTATTACCCCCCGCGGGTACTTCCTACGAGCAGTACTTC
d_gene: -; j_gene: TRBJ2-3; v_gene: TRBV10-3; abundance: -; CDR3aa: CAISPDLNTDTQYF; CDR3nt: TGTGCCATCAGTCCCGATCTTAACACAGATACGCAGTATTTT
d_gene: -; j_gene: TRBJ1-1; v_gene: TRBV6-5; abundance: many; CDR3aa: CASSYSNTGNTEAFF; CDR3nt: TGTGCCAGCAGTTACTCGAACACAGGGAACACTGAAGCTTTCTTT
d_gene: -; j_gene: TRBJ2-5; v_gene: TRBV6-2/TRBV6-3; abundance: few; CDR3aa: CASSYIQRQETQYF; CDR3nt: TGTGCCAGCAGTTACATCCAGCGGCAAGAGACCCAGTACTTC
d_gene: TRBD2; j_gene: TRBJ2-7; v_gene: TRBV28; abundance: -; CDR3aa: CASSFGLDYEQYF; CDR3nt: TGTGCCAGCAGTTTTGGACTAGACTACGAGCAGTACTTC
d_gene: -; j_gene: TRBJ1-2; v_gene: TRBV3-1; abundance: -; CDR3aa: CASSPQLGYGYTF; CDR3nt: TGTGCCAGCAGCCCCCAACTAGGCTATGGCTACACCTTC
d_gene: TRBD2; j_gene: TRBJ2-1; v_gene: TRBV18; abundance: few; CDR3aa: CASSPAGREDSYNEQFF; CDR3nt: TGTGCCAGCTCCCCCGCGGGGCGGGAGGATTCCTACAATGAGCAGTTCTTC
d_gene: TRBD2; j_gene: TRBJ2-7; v_gene: TRBV11-2; abundance: many; CDR3aa: CASSPRLGAGGPSYEQYF; CDR3nt: TGCGCCAGCAGCCCGAGACTGGGAGCGGGAGGGCCCTCATACGAGCAGTACTTC
d_gene: TRBD1; j_gene: TRBJ2-6; v_gene: TRBV7-8; abundance: -; CDR3aa: CASGEGGHSGANVLTF; CDR3nt: TGTGCCAGCGGTGAAGGGGGCCACTCTGGGGCCAACGTCCTGACTTTC
d_gene: -; j_gene: TRBJ2-7; v_gene: TRBV2; abundance: -; CDR3aa: CASTVAESSYEQYF; CDR3nt: TGTGCCAGCACCGTAGCCGAGAGCTCCTACGAGCAGTACTTC
d_gene: TRBD1; j_gene: TRBJ1-1; v_gene: TRBV3-1; abundance: many; CDR3aa: CASSQDEDRDTEAFF; CDR3nt: TGTGCCAGCAGCCAAGATGAGGACAGGGACACTGAAGCTTTCTTT
d_gene: TRBD1; j_gene: TRBJ1-2; v_gene: TRBV5-6; abundance: many; CDR3aa: CASSLIDREYGYTF; CDR3nt: TGTGCCAGCAGCTTGATAGACAGGGAGTATGGCTACACCTTC
d_gene: -; j_gene: TRBJ2-3; v_gene: TRBV20-1; abundance: many; CDR3aa: CSAPSLAGLTDTQYF; CDR3nt: TGCAGTGCCCCATCGCTGGCAGGGCTCACAGATACGCAGTATTTT
d_gene: -; j_gene: TRBJ1-5; v_gene: TRBV7-2; abundance: many; CDR3aa: CASSFREDGYQPQHF; CDR3nt: TGTGCCAGCAGCTTTCGGGAAGACGGATATCAGCCCCAGCATTTT
d_gene: -; j_gene: TRBJ2-4; v_gene: TRBV12-3/TRBV12-4; abundance: many; CDR3aa: CASSPGPSVQYF; CDR3nt: TGTGCCAGCAGTCCCGGACCCTCCGTTCAGTACTTC
d_gene: TRBD2; j_gene: TRBJ2-1; v_gene: TRBV7-2; abundance: many; CDR3aa: CASSLSGWGGWNEQFF; CDR3nt: TGTGCCAGCAGCTTAAGTGGTTGGGGGGGTTGGAATGAGCAGTTCTTC
d_gene: -; j_gene: TRBJ1-1; v_gene: TRBV7-9; abundance: -; CDR3aa: CASSSVGSLDTEAFF; CDR3nt: TGTGCCAGCAGCTCAGTTGGGAGTTTGGACACTGAAGCTTTCTTT
d_gene: TRBD2; j_gene: TRBJ2-1; v_gene: TRBV6-2/TRBV6-3; abundance: many; CDR3aa: CACHRTSDEQFF; CDR3nt: TGTGCCTGCCACAGGACTAGCGATGAGCAGTTCTTC
d_gene: -; j_gene: TRBJ1-2; v_gene: TRBV20-1; abundance: many; CDR3aa: CSASHPGRNYGYTF; CDR3nt: TGCAGTGCTAGTCACCCGGGAAGAAACTATGGCTACACCTTC
d_gene: -; j_gene: TRBJ2-5; v_gene: TRBV10-2; abundance: many; CDR3aa: CASRGDLGVETQYF; CDR3nt: TGCGCCAGCAGAGGGGACTTAGGCGTGGAGACCCAGTACTTC
d_gene: -; j_gene: TRBJ2-3; v_gene: TRBV29-1; abundance: many; CDR3aa: CSADGLKTTDTQYF; CDR3nt: TGCAGCGCCGACGGACTGAAAACCACAGATACGCAGTATTTT
d_gene: TRBD2; j_gene: TRBJ2-2; v_gene: TRBV15; abundance: many; CDR3aa: CATSREGGRNTGELFF; CDR3nt: TGTGCCACCAGCAGAGAGGGCGGGAGGAACACCGGGGAGCTGTTTTTT
d_gene: -; j_gene: TRBJ2-5; v_gene: TRBV6-1; abundance: -; CDR3aa: CASSGELGVAYQETQYF; CDR3nt: TGTGCCAGCAGTGGGGAGCTGGGTGTGGCGTACCAAGAGACCCAGTACTTC
d_gene: TRBD2; j_gene: TRBJ2-7; v_gene: TRBV28; abundance: many; CDR3aa: CASSLWTSGSYEQYF; CDR3nt: TGTGCCAGCAGTTTATGGACTAGCGGGAGTTACGAGCAGTACTTC
d_gene: TRBD1; j_gene: TRBJ2-2; v_gene: TRBV11-2; abundance: many; CDR3aa: CASSFYGTGDTGELFF; CDR3nt: TGTGCCAGCAGCTTCTACGGGACAGGGGATACCGGGGAGCTGTTTTTT
d_gene: -; j_gene: TRBJ2-1; v_gene: TRBV24-1; abundance: few; CDR3aa: CTTSGLQGAYNEQFF; CDR3nt: TGTACCACCAGTGGCCTACAGGGCGCCTACAATGAGCAGTTCTTC
d_gene: -; j_gene: TRBJ2-1; v_gene: TRBV27; abundance: many; CDR3aa: CASSLGYSHNEQFF; CDR3nt: TGTGCCAGCAGTTTGGGGTATAGTCACAATGAGCAGTTCTTC
d_gene: -; j_gene: TRBJ2-4; v_gene: TRBV20-1; abundance: -; CDR3aa: CSARVLGPKNIQYF; CDR3nt: TGCAGTGCTCGGGTCCTGGGGCCCAAAAACATTCAGTACTTC
d_gene: -; j_gene: TRBJ2-5; v_gene: TRBV10-3; abundance: many; CDR3aa: CAISEATQYQETQYF; CDR3nt: TGTGCCATCAGTGAAGCGACACAGTACCAAGAGACCCAGTACTTC
d_gene: -; j_gene: TRBJ2-1; v_gene: TRBV7-7; abundance: few; CDR3aa: CASSLGPTSYNEQFF; CDR3nt: TGTGCCAGCAGCTTGGGGCCGACTTCCTACAATGAGCAGTTCTTC
d_gene: -; j_gene: TRBJ2-2; v_gene: TRBV6-5; abundance: many; CDR3aa: CASSYLPTSLGGTGELFF; CDR3nt: TGTGCCAGCAGTTACCTCCCTACTTCCCTTGGGGGCACCGGGGAGCTGTTTTTT
d_gene: -; j_gene: TRBJ2-3; v_gene: TRBV7-3; abundance: many; CDR3aa: CASSLGTGTVADTQYF; CDR3nt: TGTGCCAGCAGCTTAGGGACTGGAACGGTTGCAGATACGCAGTATTTT